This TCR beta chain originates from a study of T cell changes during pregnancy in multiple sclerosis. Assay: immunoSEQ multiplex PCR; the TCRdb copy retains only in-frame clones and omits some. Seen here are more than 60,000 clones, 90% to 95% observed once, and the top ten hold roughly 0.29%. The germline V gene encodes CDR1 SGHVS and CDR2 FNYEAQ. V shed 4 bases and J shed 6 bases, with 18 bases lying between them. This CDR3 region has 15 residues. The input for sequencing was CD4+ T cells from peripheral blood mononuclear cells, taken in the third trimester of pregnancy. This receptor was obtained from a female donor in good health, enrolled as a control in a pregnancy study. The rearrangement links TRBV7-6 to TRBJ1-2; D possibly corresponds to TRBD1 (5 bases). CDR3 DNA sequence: TGTGCCAGCAGCTCAACGCCCAGGGCCGCAGATGGCTACACCTTC. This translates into CASSSTPRAADGYTF.